A single sample is the source of the 31 T cell receptor beta chains below, sequenced in a study of control samples from healthy donors and cancer patients. Sequencing was performed with immunoSEQ multiplex PCR; in TCRdb, only in-frame clones are kept and a portion is missing. The sample consists of 120,000 or so clones, around 90% of them appearing once. Material: blood. The receptors were gathered from a man in his forties in good health.

CDR3 in DNA: TGTGCCAGCAGTACCGGGACAGGGGGCCTTCAGCCCCAGCATTTT. This gives the protein CASSTGTGGLQPQHF. The chain is built from TRBV2 and TRBJ1-5; 12 nucleotides align to TRBD1. J lost 6 bases, V lost 5 bases, and 5 bases had no gene match. CDR1 is SNHLY and CDR2 is FYNNEI in the germline V gene. There are 15 residues in the CDR3.

This clone has a single count. V usage is TRBV27 and J usage is TRBJ1-5, with D possibly being TRBD1 (5 bases). The CDR3 spans 13 residues. CDR1 and CDR2 from the germline V gene are MNHEY and SMNVEV (reference sequence). The V gene lost 5 bases and the J gene lost 4 bases, with 9 bases spanning the gap. In DNA, the CDR3 is TGTGCCAGCAGTCCCTGGACAAATCAGCCCCAGCATTTT. Encoded protein: CASSPWTNQPQHF.

This clone was observed once. The chain is built from TRBV11-2 and TRBJ1-5; a possible D gene is TRBD1 (6 bases). The CDR3 runs 16 residues. Germline V gene sequence: CDR1 SGHAT, CDR2 FQNNGV. Trimming pared 5 bases from V and 6 bases from J, leaving 20 bases between. The CDR3, as DNA: TGTGCCAGCAGCCAGAGACAGGATACCCCCCCTCAGCCCCAGCATTTT. The encoded protein is CASSQRQDTPPQPQHF.

The rearrangement uses TRBV20-1 and TRBJ1-1, with D possibly matching TRBD1 (5 bases). Germline CDR1 reads DFQATT; CDR2 reads SNEGSKA (reference sequence). The CDR3 runs 11 residues. V dropped 8 bases and J dropped 7 bases, with 14 bases sitting between them. The DNA of the CDR3 is TGCAGTCCCCTACGGGACCTTGAAGCTTTCTTT. Translating it yields CSPLRDLEAFF.

CDR3 in amino acids: CATSRGTLSYEQYF. The CDR3 nucleotides are TGTGCCACCAGCAGAGGGACACTCTCCTACGAGCAGTACTTC. The chain combines TRBV15 with TRBJ2-7; TRBD1 might be the D (5 bases). With 1 base removed from V and 0 bases from J, the gap between germline ends came to 7 bases. The germline V gene encodes CDR1 LNHNV and CDR2 YYDKDF (reference sequence). The CDR3 sequence is 14 residues long.

A single count supports this clone. The CDR3 DNA sequence: TGTGCCAGCAGCTTTGGGCGCTCCTACAATGAGCAGTTCTTC. Protein sequence: CASSFGRSYNEQFF. The chain combines TRBV5-4 with TRBJ2-1; the D is unclear. This CDR3 comprises 14 residues. Per germline, CDR1 SGHNT and CDR2 YYREEE (reference sequence). Between the trimmed V and J ends, which lost 2 bases and 0 bases, there was a span of 6 bases.

The genes are TRBV2 and TRBJ1-2; D uncertain. Germline CDR1 reads SNHLY; CDR2 reads FYNNEI. The V and J ends lost 2 bases and 0 bases respectively, with 7 bases between them. The CDR3 consists of 14 residues. The CDR3 loop reads CASSEYTTNYGYTF. The CDR3 DNA is TGTGCCAGCAGTGAATACACCACTAACTATGGCTACACCTTC.

This chain joins TRBV7-2 and TRBJ2-7; 10 nucleotides line up with TRBD1. Germline loops: CDR1 SGHTA, CDR2 FQGNSA. V dropped 3 bases and J dropped 3; count of bases not matched to a gene: 5. This CDR3 comprises 15 residues. This CDR3 reads CASSFRTGGDYEQYF. The CDR3 region has the DNA TGTGCCAGCAGCTTCCGGACAGGGGGGGACTACGAGCAGTACTTC.

This clone appeared a single time. The gene calls are TRBV2 and TRBJ2-5, with D tentatively TRBD2 (6 bases). Germline loops: CDR1 SNHLY, CDR2 FYNNEI. This CDR3 comprises 15 residues. The V end lost 5 bases, the J end lost 4 bases, and 17 bases lay between the germline ends. The CDR3 sequence: CASSHRMNGGETQYF. The CDR3 DNA reads TGTGCCAGCAGTCACCGAATGAACGGGGGAGAGACCCAGTACTTC.

About this clone: The same CDR3 arises from other DNA sequences in this sample as well. The rearrangement links TRBV7-2 to TRBJ1-5, with 8 nucleotides matching TRBD1. Germline V CDR1 and CDR2: SGHTA, FQGNSA. V was pared by 5 bases and J by 4 bases, with 1 base of the junction left unmatched. This CDR3 comprises 13 residues. The chain's CDR3 is CASSRQGNQPQHF. In nucleotides, the CDR3 is TGTGCCAGCAGCCGACAGGGGAATCAGCCCCAGCATTTT.

This clone was seen only a few times. CDR3: CASSPDYLTDTQYF. CDR3 DNA: TGTGCCAGCAGCCCTGACTACCTCACAGATACGCAGTATTTT. The V and J genes are TRBV7-2 and TRBJ2-3, with D maybe TRBD2 (5 bases). Germline V CDR1 and CDR2: SGHTA, FQGNSA. Trimming took off 5 bases at V and 2 bases at J, with 11 bases between the two ends. The CDR3 has 14 residues.

In DNA, the CDR3 is TGTGCCAGCAGTGCGATGACTAGCGGGGGGGAGCAGTTCTTC. This gives the protein CASSAMTSGGEQFF. The rearrangement links TRBV2 to TRBJ2-1; TRBD2 matches at 13 bases. J lost 10 bases, V lost 4 bases, and 4 bases had no gene match. Germline assignment: CDR1 SNHLY and CDR2 FYNNEI. This CDR3 spans 14 amino acids.

This clone appeared once. The gene calls are TRBV6-5 and TRBJ1-5; 7 bases are shared with TRBD1. The CDR3 is made up of 14 amino acids. The V segment lost 4 bases and the J segment 4 bases; nucleotides outside the gene matches: 4. CDR1 and CDR2 from the germline V gene are MNHEY and SVGAGI. The CDR3 sequence is CASSLDRRNQPQHF. Written as DNA, the CDR3 is TGTGCCAGCAGTTTGGACAGGCGGAATCAGCCCCAGCATTTT.

Only one count was recorded for this clone. J is TRBJ1-2 and V is TRBV24-1; TRBD1 might be the D (5 bases). The CDR3 totals 13 residues. The germline gives CDR1 KGHDR, CDR2 SFDVKD. Trimming pared 2 bases from V and 7 bases from J, leaving 10 bases between. CDR3 nucleotide sequence: TGTGCCACCAGTGATTCCGGACACTTTGGCTACACCTTC. Translated, it gives CATSDSGHFGYTF.

The chain uses TRBV6-6 and TRBJ1-2, with a tentative D call TRBD1 (6 bases). The CDR3 has 14 amino acids. Per the germline V gene, CDR1 is MNHNY and CDR2 is SVGAGI (reference sequence). V was clipped by 6 bases and J by 4 bases, with 15 bases between them. CDR3 protein: CASRTTGSSYGYTF. CDR3 bases: TGTGCCAGCAGGACCACAGGGAGTAGCTATGGCTACACCTTC.

V usage is TRBV10-1 and J usage is TRBJ1-2; D gene unclear. V lost 0 bases to trimming and J lost 4 bases, with 6 bases between them. Germline CDR1 is WNHNN and CDR2 is SYGVQD (reference sequence). This CDR3 region has 13 residues. In DNA form, the CDR3 reads TGCGCCAGCAGTGAGTCGGGGAGCTATGGCTACACCTTC. It codes for CASSESGSYGYTF.

V usage is TRBV19 and J usage is TRBJ2-3, with D hard to call. The V gene lost 3 bases and the J gene lost 6 bases, with 7 bases spanning the gap. The CDR3 runs to 12 residues. Germline values: CDR1 LNHDA, CDR2 SQIVND (reference sequence). DNA of the CDR3: TGTGCCAGTAGTATCGGGCGCGATACGCAGTATTTT. The encoded protein is CASSIGRDTQYF.

The chain couples TRBV5-4 to TRBJ1-4, with no clear D. Trimming took off 0 bases at V and 4 bases at J, with 7 bases between the two ends. This CDR3 contains 14 residues. Germline values: CDR1 SGHNT, CDR2 YYREEE (reference sequence). CDR3 DNA: TGTGCCAGCAGCTTGGGAACAGTTAATGAAAAACTGTTTTTT. Translated, it gives CASSLGTVNEKLFF.

The V and J genes are TRBV19 and TRBJ1-1; D possibly corresponds to TRBD1 (6 bases). Deletions cut 5 bases from V and 3 bases from J, with 19 bases between. The CDR3 consists of 16 residues. Germline CDR1 is LNHDA and CDR2 is SQIVND (reference sequence). The DNA of the CDR3 is TGTGCCAGTAGTGAGGGGGGATGGGGAGAGGACACTGAAGCTTTCTTT. Encoded protein: CASSEGGWGEDTEAFF.

This clone was recorded once. This chain connects TRBV5-1 to TRBJ1-2; 12 bases line up with TRBD1. The J segment lost 4 bases and the V segment lost 4 bases, leaving 8 bases of the junction unmatched. Germline assignment: CDR1 SGHRS and CDR2 YFSETQ. The CDR3 consists of 16 residues. The CDR3: CASSTGTGGYGYGYTF. The CDR3 nucleotides are TGCGCCAGCAGCACCGGGACAGGGGGCTATGGCTATGGCTACACCTTC.

The sample holds one count of this clone. The chain joins TRBV6-5 to TRBJ1-2; D gene ambiguous. This CDR3 is 12 amino acids long. Trimming shortened V by 4 bases and J by 6 bases, and 9 bases separated the two germline ends. Germline V gives CDR1 MNHEY, CDR2 SVGAGI. For the CDR3, the DNA is TGTGCCAGCAGTTCTCTAGCCGATGGCTACACCTTC. Residues: CASSSLADGYTF.

This chain joins TRBV12-5 and TRBJ2-7, with D perhaps TRBD1 or TRBD2 (6 bases each). Germline-derived CDR1 and CDR2 are LGHNT and FRNRAP. The CDR3 consists of 14 residues. The ends were cut back, 1 base at V and 4 bases at J, with 11 bases in the middle. CDR3 protein: CASGLAGAGYEQYF. Here the CDR3 DNA reads TGTGCTAGTGGTTTGGCGGGGGCAGGATACGAGCAGTACTTC.

The chain carries TRBV7-2 and TRBJ1-6; 7 bases are shared with TRBD1. J was trimmed by 7 bases and V by 5 bases; bases with no gene match: 11. Germline V gives CDR1 SGHTA, CDR2 FQGNSA. This CDR3 comprises 16 residues. The chain's CDR3 is CASSARPGTANSPLHF. The CDR3, as DNA: TGTGCCAGCAGCGCAAGACCCGGGACAGCGAATTCACCCCTCCACTTT.

The chain combines TRBV30 with TRBJ1-1; TRBD1 agrees at 7 bases. CDR1 is GTSNPN, CDR2 SVGIG, per germline (reference sequence). V was clipped by 7 bases and J by 2 bases; unmatched bases: 7. The CDR3 covers 13 residues. CDR3 nucleotide sequence: TGTGCCTCCGGGACAGAGCTCAACACTGAAGCTTTCTTT. Residues: CASGTELNTEAFF.

The chain has TRBV10-1 and TRBJ1-5; no definite D call. Germline V gene data show CDR1 as WNHNN and CDR2 as SYGVQD (reference sequence). The length of the CDR3 is 14 residues. Trimming cost V 2 bases and J 5 bases, with 10 bases left between them. The CDR3 DNA reads as TGCGCCAGCAGTGAGAGGCATCGGGATCAGCCCCAGCATTTT. This codes for CASSERHRDQPQHF.

J is TRBJ1-6 and V is TRBV5-6; the D is unclear. CDR3 length equals 12 residues. Looked up from germline, CDR1 is SGHDT and CDR2 is YYEEEE. V was pared by 4 bases and J by 11 bases, with 10 bases between. The CDR3 DNA follows: TGTGCCAGCAGCACTCCCTGGACACCCCTCCACTTT. Residues: CASSTPWTPLHF.

Points on this clone: The same CDR3 is also encoded by other DNA sequences in this sample. J is TRBJ2-2 and V is TRBV5-6; D remains unclear. The CDR3 covers 15 residues. From germline, CDR1 is SGHDT and CDR2 YYEEEE. The V gene lost 0 bases and the J gene lost 1 base, with 7 bases spanning the gap. The CDR3: CASSLAIQNTGELFF. The CDR3 nucleotides read TGTGCCAGCAGCTTGGCCATACAGAACACCGGGGAGCTGTTTTTT. The full variable domain, completed using reference TRBV5-6 and TRBJ2-2, is DAGVTQSPTHLIKTRGQQVTLRCSPKSGHDTVSWYQQALGQGPQFIFQYYEEEERQRGNFPDRFSGHQFPNYSSELNVNALLLGDSALYLCASSLAIQNTGELFFGEGSRLTVL.

The J gene is TRBJ2-2, the V gene TRBV10-1; D remains ambiguous. With 6 bases removed from V and 7 bases from J, the gap between germline ends came to 9 bases. The CDR3 sequence is 12 residues long. The germline CDR1 and CDR2 sequences are WNHNN and SYGVQD (reference sequence). The CDR3 is CASRPGDGELFF. CDR3 in DNA: TGCGCCAGCAGACCCGGTGACGGGGAGCTGTTTTTT.

Concerning this clone: The same CDR3 can be traced to other DNA sequences in this sample. The V call is TRBV12-5, the J call TRBJ1-2, with D unresolved. The CDR3 totals 12 residues. V was shortened by 6 bases and J by 8 bases, with 13 bases between the two germline ends. Germline lookup yields CDR1 LGHNT and CDR2 FRNRAP. The CDR3 loop is CASGREAGGYTF. CDR3 nucleotide sequence: TGTGCTAGTGGGCGGGAGGCGGGGGGCTACACCTTC.

The chain joins TRBV13 to TRBJ2-3; D ambiguous. Germline-derived CDR1 and CDR2 are PRHDT and FYEKMQ (reference sequence). Trimming left V 2 bases short and J 5 bases short, with 11 bases between. The CDR3 extends over 14 amino acids. CDR3: CASSLKVAIDTQYF. DNA of the CDR3: TGTGCCAGCAGCTTAAAGGTAGCCATAGATACGCAGTATTTT.

J is TRBJ2-2 and V is TRBV24-1, with D possibly matching TRBD1 (8 bases). Trimming removed 9 bases at V and 6 bases at J, with 13 bases between. The length of the CDR3 is 13 residues. The germline V gene has CDR1 KGHDR and CDR2 SFDVKD. Here the CDR3 DNA reads TGTGCCACCGCACAGGGGGGGGCCGGGGAGCTGTTTTTT. This codes for CATAQGGAGELFF.